The 22 T cell receptor beta chains reported below all come from one sample, sequenced in a study of cytomegalovirus exposure and HLA in healthy donors. In the PCR, 60 Vbeta and 13 Jbeta primers were used. Assay: immunoSEQ multiplex PCR; the TCRdb copy retains only in-frame clones and omits some. This sample yields about 67,000 clones, of which around 77% are seen a single time; about 4.7% belongs to the top ten. The material sequenced was PBMCs. The receptors shown here come from a woman in her 30s in good health and CMV-seronegative.

This clone has a count of ten or more. This chain uses TRBV5-5 with TRBJ2-2; D is unclear. CDR3 length equals 15 residues. V dropped 0 bases and J dropped 2 bases, with 8 bases sitting between them. Germline loops: CDR1 SGHKS, CDR2 YYEKEE (reference sequence). The CDR3 loop is CASSLGSFNTGELFF. The CDR3 region has the DNA TGTGCCAGCAGCTTGGGGAGCTTCAACACCGGGGAGCTGTTTTTT.

This rearrangement joins TRBV29-1 to TRBJ2-5; 7 nucleotides align to TRBD2. Germline trimming cut 6 bases from V and 4 bases from J; bases unmatched to any gene: 5. CDR1 and CDR2 (germline): SQVTM, ANQGSEA. This CDR3 spans 12 amino acids. CDR3 region: CSVLGGGETQYF. The CDR3 nucleotides are TGCAGCGTCCTGGGCGGGGGAGAGACCCAGTACTTC.

The chain couples TRBV9 to TRBJ2-3; no clear D gene. The CDR3 has 14 amino acids. Trimming removed 3 bases from V and 0 bases from J, with 8 bases in between. CDR1 and CDR2 (germline): SGDLS, YYNGEE. The CDR3 protein is CASSGRSSTDTQYF. In DNA form, the CDR3 reads TGTGCCAGCAGCGGGCGGTCTAGCACAGATACGCAGTATTTT.

V gene TRBV30 combines with J gene TRBJ2-2; the match to TRBD1 covers 7 bases. There are 14 residues in the CDR3. CDR1 is GTSNPN and CDR2 is SVGIG in the germline V gene (reference sequence). V was pared by 4 bases and J by 6 bases, with 8 bases of the junction left unmatched. This CDR3 reads CAWTRQGDAGELFF. DNA of the CDR3: TGTGCCTGGACTCGACAGGGCGACGCCGGGGAGCTGTTTTTT.

The chain uses TRBV7-6 and TRBJ2-3; the D gene is possibly TRBD2 (6 bases). CDR1 is SGHVS and CDR2 is FNYEAQ in the germline V gene. This CDR3 region has 17 residues. The ends were cut back, 2 bases at V and 0 bases at J, with 15 bases in the middle. In DNA form, the CDR3 reads TGTGCCAGCAGCTTAATCTACGGGACTGGCAGCACAGATACGCAGTATTTT. This encodes CASSLIYGTGSTDTQYF.

The rearrangement joins TRBV25-1 to TRBJ1-4; 8 bases match TRBD1. CDR1 is MGHDK, CDR2 SYGVNS, per germline. Trimming at V came to 8 bases and at J to 6 bases, leaving 8 bases not matched to a gene. The CDR3 consists of 14 residues. The CDR3 DNA is TGTGCCAGCTCTTGGACAGGGACCCATGAAAAACTGTTTTTT. Translation gives CASSWTGTHEKLFF.

V usage is TRBV19 and J usage is TRBJ1-5; D is ambiguous. Germline lookup yields CDR1 LNHDA and CDR2 SQIVND (reference sequence). The CDR3 runs 13 residues. The V end was cut by 2 bases, the J end by 3 bases, with 5 bases between. The CDR3 is CASSISFNQPQHF. The CDR3 DNA reads as TGTGCCAGTAGTATATCCTTCAATCAGCCCCAGCATTTT.

This clone appeared a single time. The rearrangement joins TRBV5-4 to TRBJ2-1; 9 positions agree with TRBD2. This CDR3 comprises 18 residues. The ends lost 4 bases at V and 7 bases at J; junction bases unmatched: 18. Germline CDR1 is SGHNT and CDR2 is YYREEE (reference sequence). The CDR3 here is CASSPSGSGRTRGNEQFF. Here the CDR3 DNA reads TGTGCCAGCAGCCCCTCGGGAAGCGGGAGGACTCGGGGGAATGAGCAGTTCTTC.

This chain uses TRBV27 with TRBJ1-1; 11 bases are a match to TRBD1. Germline trimming cut 7 bases from V and 5 bases from J; bases unmatched to any gene: 3. The CDR3 length is 13 residues. From germline, CDR1 is MNHEY and CDR2 SMNVEV (reference sequence). CDR3 nucleotide sequence: TGTGCCAGCACGGGGACAGGGGGGACTGAAGCTTTCTTT. Protein sequence: CASTGTGGTEAFF.

V and J are TRBV25-1 and TRBJ2-2, with D tentatively TRBD1 (5 bases). This CDR3 is 14 amino acids long. V gave up 4 bases and J gave up 1 base, with 7 bases separating them. Germline V gene data show CDR1 as MGHDK and CDR2 as SYGVNS. This CDR3 reads CASSADRNTGELFF. The CDR3 DNA reads TGTGCCAGCAGTGCCGACAGGAACACCGGGGAGCTGTTTTTT.

This chain joins TRBV7-6 and TRBJ2-5; D is perhaps TRBD2 (6 bases). The CDR3 runs to 14 residues. Germline-derived CDR1 and CDR2 are SGHVS and FNYEAQ. Trimming removed 2 bases at V and 4 bases at J, with 11 bases between. In DNA form, the CDR3 reads TGTGCCAGCAGCTTAAACGGGAGACGAGAGACCCAGTACTTC. It translates to CASSLNGRRETQYF.

The chain carries TRBV6-1 and TRBJ2-7, with D uncertain. Trimming cost V 2 bases and J 0 bases, with 5 bases left between them. The CDR3 length is 13 residues. Per germline, CDR1 MNHNS and CDR2 SASEGT. The CDR3 nucleotides are TGTGCCAGCAGTGAACATAGCTCCTACGAGCAGTACTTC. As protein: CASSEHSSYEQYF.

This clone appeared once. The rearrangement links TRBV6-5 to TRBJ1-1; 7 bases match TRBD1. This CDR3 comprises 12 residues. With V trimmed by 5 bases and J by 5 bases, 2 bases remained unmatched. Germline V CDR1 and CDR2: MNHEY, SVGAGI. The CDR3 region has the DNA TGTGCCAGCAGTCTGACAGGGACTGAAGCTTTCTTT. This codes for CASSLTGTEAFF.

V usage is TRBV30 and J usage is TRBJ2-1; tentatively, D is TRBD2 (5 bases). Trimming took off 0 bases at V and 6 bases at J, with 9 bases between the two ends. CDR1 is GTSNPN and CDR2 is SVGIG in the germline V gene (reference sequence). The length of the CDR3 is 13 residues. Written as DNA, the CDR3 is TGTGCCTGGAGTGTACTCGCGGGCAATGAGCAGTTCTTC. Its protein is CAWSVLAGNEQFF.

J is TRBJ2-7 and V is TRBV10-1; tentatively, D is TRBD1 (6 bases). V lost 2 bases, J lost 2 bases, and 13 bases lay in between. The length of the CDR3 is 15 residues. Germline values: CDR1 WNHNN, CDR2 SYGVQD (reference sequence). DNA of the CDR3: TGCGCCAGCAGTGAGCCGGGACAAGGGACCTACGAGCAGTACTTC. Translating gives CASSEPGQGTYEQYF.

This clone was seen only once. This chain connects TRBV5-1 to TRBJ1-2; TRBD1 is a possible D gene (6 bases). Germline-derived CDR1 and CDR2 are SGHRS and YFSETQ. V lost 2 bases to trimming and J lost 4 bases, with 12 bases between them. The CDR3 has 14 amino acids. CDR3 sequence reads: CASSLTGYGYGYTF. The CDR3 coding sequence is TGCGCCAGCAGCTTAACAGGGTATGGCTATGGCTACACCTTC.

The gene calls are TRBV5-4 and TRBJ2-3, with 12 nucleotides matching TRBD2. CDR3 length: 16 residues. The germline V gene has CDR1 SGHNT and CDR2 YYREEE (reference sequence). V shed 3 bases, J shed 7 bases, and the junction held 9 bases outside the gene matches. The DNA of the CDR3 is TGTGCCAGCAGCTCTCTATCGACTAGCGGGGGATATACGCAGTATTTT. It translates to CASSSLSTSGGYTQYF.

This sequence joins TRBV5-1 and TRBJ2-6; a possible D gene is TRBD2 (6 bases). Trimming took off 4 bases at V and 0 bases at J, with 11 bases between the two ends. Germline values: CDR1 SGHRS, CDR2 YFSETQ. This CDR3 contains 16 residues. The CDR3 sequence: CASSPGTLSGANVLTF. CDR3 DNA: TGCGCCAGCAGCCCCGGGACTCTCTCTGGGGCCAACGTCCTGACTTTC.

The chain uses TRBV27 and TRBJ1-1; D call uncertain. V dropped 4 bases and J dropped 11 bases, with 14 bases sitting between them. Germline-derived CDR1 and CDR2 are MNHEY and SMNVEV (reference sequence). The CDR3 has 12 residues. The DNA of the CDR3 is TGTGCCAGCAGTTCCTGGGAGGATGGGGCTTTCTTT. Translating it yields CASSSWEDGAFF.

The V gene is TRBV9, the J gene TRBJ2-7, with a tentative D call TRBD2 (6 bases). The CDR3 spans 14 residues. Trimming took 0 bases from V and 4 from J, leaving 11 bases between them. The V gene's germline CDR1 is SGDLS and CDR2 YYNGEE. Written as DNA, the CDR3 is TGTGCCAGCAGCGTAGGGGGGGAGTGGTACGAGCAGTACTTC. This encodes CASSVGGEWYEQYF.

The V gene is TRBV11-3, the J gene TRBJ2-1; 11 nucleotides align to TRBD2. The CDR3 length is 15 residues. Germline trimming cut 2 bases from V and 9 bases from J; bases unmatched to any gene: 6. CDR1 SGHNT and CDR2 YENEEA come from the germline V gene. This CDR3 is CASSLMTSGTGEQFF. For the CDR3, the DNA is TGTGCCAGCAGCTTAATGACTAGCGGGACGGGTGAGCAGTTCTTC.

The J gene is TRBJ2-2, the V gene TRBV30; TRBD1 is a possible D gene (5 bases). Germline CDR1 GTSNPN, CDR2 SVGIG (reference sequence). Trimming cost V 4 bases and J 8 bases, with 20 bases left between them. The CDR3 consists of 15 residues. CDR3: CAWTPGAALGGELFF. The CDR3, as DNA: TGTGCCTGGACTCCTGGGGCAGCCTTGGGTGGGGAGCTGTTTTTT.